This TCR beta chain was sequenced for a study of OX40 agonist ivuxolimab in advanced cancers. About the study: Patients were dosed intravenously with ivuxolimab at 0.01 to 10 mg/kg every 2 weeks. Study-wide findings and caveats: CD4+ and CD8+ T cells in blood underwent clonal expansion by week 6 at 0.1 to 3.0 mg/kg.

Details on this clone: Its antigen is unknown.

The germline CDR1 and CDR2 sequences are ENHRY and SYGVKD. CDR3 length equals 13 residues. The junction had 4 bases not matched to a gene; V was cut back by 8 bases and J by 9 bases. Sequenced by immunoSEQ multiplex PCR; TCRdb stores in-frame clones only, minus some. The sample shows 70,000 to 95,000 clones, 84% of them seen only once. Systemic immunosuppression or autoimmune disease history was grounds to exclude patients. This chain uses TRBV10-3 with TRBJ1-6; 10 nucleotides agree with TRBD1. This sequence was found in an adult with an advanced solid tumor such as melanoma, head and neck, liver or kidney cancer. The sequencing here drew on CD4+ or CD8+ T cells sorted from blood, taken in a trial of the OX40 agonist ivuxolimab. Here the CDR3 reads CAIGTGEGSPLHF. The DNA for the CDR3 is TGTGCCATCGGGACAGGGGAGGGTTCACCCCTCCACTTT.